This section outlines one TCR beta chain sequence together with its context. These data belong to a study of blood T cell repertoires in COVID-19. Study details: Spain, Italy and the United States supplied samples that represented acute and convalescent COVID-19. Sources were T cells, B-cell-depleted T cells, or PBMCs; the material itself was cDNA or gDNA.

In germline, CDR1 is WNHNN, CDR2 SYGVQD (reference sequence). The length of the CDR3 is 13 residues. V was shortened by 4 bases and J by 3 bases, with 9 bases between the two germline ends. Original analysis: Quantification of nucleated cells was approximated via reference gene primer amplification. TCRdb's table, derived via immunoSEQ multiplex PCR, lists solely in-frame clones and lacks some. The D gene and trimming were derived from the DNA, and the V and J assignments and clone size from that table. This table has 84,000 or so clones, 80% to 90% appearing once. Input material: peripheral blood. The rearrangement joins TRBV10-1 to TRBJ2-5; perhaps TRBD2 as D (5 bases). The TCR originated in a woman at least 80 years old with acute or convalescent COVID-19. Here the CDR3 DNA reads TGCGCCAGCAGTGCCGGGGATGAAGAGACCCAGTACTTC. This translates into CASSAGDEETQYF.